These 2 T cell receptor beta chains originate from one sample sequenced in a study of T-cell reconstitution after alpha-beta-depleted transplantation in children. Molecular barcoding with unique molecular identifiers was used for the TCRbeta library. Each CDR3 protein is one row after TCRdb ran MiXCR on the PCR reads. In the table there are about 540,000 distinct CDR3 sequences, 25% to 30% of which are singletons. Sequenced material: PBMCs, taken before TCRalphabeta/CD19-depleted stem cell transplant. The receptors here all came from a boy less than two years old with Wiskott-Aldrich syndrome, due to receive a stem cell transplant.

This chain joins TRBV5-1 and TRBJ2-2; D gene ambiguous. The CDR3 totals 14 residues. The germline CDR1 and CDR2 sequences are SGHRS and YFSETQ. V lost 5 bases, J lost 5 bases, and 13 bases lay in between. The CDR3 loop reads CASRPLWKTGELFF. Here the CDR3 DNA reads TGCGCCAGCAGACCTTTGTGGAAAACCGGGGAGCTGTTTTTT.

This clonotype has at least ten counts. The chain joins TRBV12-3 or TRBV12-4 to TRBJ2-1, with 12 bases aligning to TRBD2. The V gene end was trimmed by 3 bases and the J gene end by 9 bases; junction bases not matched to a gene: 6. This CDR3 is built from 15 residues. CDR3: CASSFSSGRAGEQFF. In DNA, the CDR3 is TGTGCCAGCAGTTTCTCTAGCGGGAGGGCGGGTGAGCAGTTCTTC.